This TCR beta chain comes out of a study of shared clonotypes between healthy human individuals. Among the unsorted PBMC samples, replicate PCRs used around 270 ng DNA, roughly 30,000 T cell genomes. Measured with immunoSEQ multiplex PCR; TCRdb has only the in-frame clones, and not every one. The sample lists 550,000 to 600,000 clones, around 76% occurring once. What was sequenced was PBMCs. The TCR comes from a middle-aged woman in good health. Some clones in this sample may be carry-over from other donors' samples.

The CDR3 DNA reads as TGTGCCAGTAGTACTGATTGGGGCACAGATACGCAGTATTTT. The encoded protein is CASSTDWGTDTQYF. The rearrangement uses TRBV19 and TRBJ2-3; D gene ambiguous. The CDR3 loop spans 14 amino acids. Germline V CDR1 and CDR2: LNHDA, SQIVND (reference sequence). The V end lost 4 bases, the J end lost 1 base, and 9 bases lay between the germline ends.